This TCR beta chain originates from a study of control samples from healthy donors and cancer patients. Method: immunoSEQ multiplex PCR; TCRdb's copy keeps in-frame clones and lacks some. The sample carries 98,000 or so clones, around 90% recorded once. The sequenced sample consisted of blood. The receptor comes from a woman in her sixties or seventies in good health.

CDR3 amino acids: CASSRDSSGNTIYF. CDR3 in DNA: TGCGCCAGCAGCCGGGACTCCTCTGGAAACACCATATATTTT. The rearrangement uses TRBV5-1 and TRBJ1-3, with TRBD1 as a possible D gene (5 bases). The germline V gene encodes CDR1 SGHRS and CDR2 YFSETQ. The CDR3 sequence is 14 residues long. The germline V and J ends were trimmed by 4 bases and 0 bases, with 8 bases remaining between them.